Shown below are 30 T cell receptor beta chains from a single sample sequenced in a study of beta chain features in type 1 diabetes. Expressed TCRB transcripts got sequenced, as all isolated RNA was reverse transcribed. Assay used: immunoSEQ multiplex PCR; TCRdb lists only in-frame clones, some missing. The sample contains about 300,000 clones, approximately 8.1% of which appear only once. The sample consisted of central memory CD4+ T cells from blood. Receptors were obtained from a woman between 18 and 30 years old in good health.

The V call is TRBV7-3, the J call TRBJ2-7; a weak D match, TRBD1 (6 bases). V dropped 6 bases and J dropped 6 bases, with 18 bases sitting between them. Germline V CDR1 and CDR2: SGHTA, FQGTGA. This CDR3 comprises 14 residues. In DNA form, the CDR3 reads TGTGCCAGCAGACCTACAGGGTCCGGTGGCGAGCAGTACTTC. Its protein is CASRPTGSGGEQYF.

This chain links TRBV7-8 with TRBJ1-2; 9 bases map to TRBD1. Germline V gene data show CDR1 as SGHVS and CDR2 as FQNEAQ. Trimming removed 7 bases from V and 4 bases from J; junction bases left unmatched: 13. The CDR3 is 16 residues long. CDR3 bases: TGTGCCAGCACCCCCCGACAGGGGGAGTTCGGCTATGGCTACACCTTC. Protein product: CASTPRQGEFGYGYTF.

This clone was detected many times. The CDR3 bases are TGTGCCTGGGACACAGGGTCCGAGCAGTACTTC. Its protein product is CAWDTGSEQYF. V gene TRBV30 combines with J gene TRBJ2-7, with D perhaps matching TRBD1 (6 bases). The CDR3 is 11 residues long. V lost 5 bases and J lost 6, with 11 bases in between. Looked up from germline, CDR1 is GTSNPN and CDR2 is SVGIG (reference sequence).

The chain carries TRBV15 and TRBJ2-1; perhaps D is TRBD1 or TRBD2 (6 bases each). CDR1 LNHNV and CDR2 YYDKDF come from the germline V gene (reference sequence). Deletions cut 4 bases from V and 0 bases from J, with 19 bases between. The CDR3 sequence is 18 residues long. The CDR3 protein is CATSIRAAGQSSYNEQFF. For the CDR3, the DNA is TGTGCCACCAGCATCCGAGCCGCGGGACAAAGCTCCTACAATGAGCAGTTCTTC.

This clone has a count of ten or more. This sequence joins TRBV7-9 and TRBJ1-4, with D possibly TRBD1 on 5 matching bases. V lost 5 bases and J 8 bases, leaving 15 bases between the germline ends. The CDR3 has 14 residues. CDR1 is SEHNR and CDR2 is FQNEAQ in the germline V gene (reference sequence). The CDR3 protein is CASSPQAAGEKLFF. The CDR3 coding sequence is TGTGCCAGCAGCCCACAGGCCGCGGGGGAAAAACTGTTTTTT.

CDR3 in DNA: TGCGCCAGCAGGCACGTGGGAGGGGCGGCTGGCTACACCTTC. This gives the protein CASRHVGGAAGYTF. This chain joins TRBV5-1 and TRBJ1-2; D perhaps matches TRBD1 (5 bases). The CDR3 is made up of 14 amino acids. CDR1 SGHRS and CDR2 YFSETQ come from the germline V gene. With 5 bases removed from V and 7 bases from J, the gap between germline ends came to 18 bases.

V and J are TRBV11-1 and TRBJ2-5; 8 bases map to TRBD1. Unmatched junction bases numbered 10, after V lost 5 bases and J lost 5 bases. The CDR3 runs 15 residues. Per the germline V gene, CDR1 is SGHAT and CDR2 is FQDESV (reference sequence). The CDR3 region has the DNA TGTGCCAGCAGCCCCTCGCACGGACAGGGCGAGACCCAGTACTTC. Translating gives CASSPSHGQGETQYF.

This clone was seen at least ten times. The chain combines TRBV4-2 with TRBJ2-1, with TRBD2 as a possible D gene (5 bases). Trimming took 0 bases from V and 10 from J, leaving 13 bases between them. Germline values: CDR1 LGHNA, CDR2 YNFKEQ. The CDR3 is 14 amino acids. As DNA, the CDR3 is TGTGCCAGCAGCCAAGATAGGTCTAGCTGGGAGCAGTTCTTC. This translates into CASSQDRSSWEQFF.

V usage is TRBV18 and J usage is TRBJ1-6; TRBD1 matches at 9 bases. Germline CDR1 reads KGHSH; CDR2 reads LQKENI. The CDR3 has 16 residues. V lost 3 bases and J lost 6; bases outside the gene matches: 6. The CDR3 reads CASSPRDRAFNSPLHF. CDR3 coding DNA: TGTGCCAGCTCACCCCGGGACAGGGCGTTTAATTCACCCCTCCACTTT.

The V gene is TRBV9, the J gene TRBJ1-2; TRBD1 matches at 7 bases. Per the germline V gene, CDR1 is SGDLS and CDR2 is YYNGEE. The CDR3 has 15 amino acids. J gave up 2 bases and V 0 bases, and 4 bases lay outside the gene matches. CDR3 in amino acids: CASSVEGTANYGYTF. In nucleotides, the CDR3 is TGTGCCAGCAGCGTAGAAGGGACAGCGAACTATGGCTACACCTTC.

The chain recombines TRBV25-1 with TRBJ2-1; no definite D call. Germline V gene data show CDR1 as MGHDK and CDR2 as SYGVNS. The CDR3 has 13 amino acids. The V and J ends lost 7 bases and 4 bases respectively, with 11 bases between them. This CDR3 reads CASIPTGYNEQFF. CDR3 coding DNA: TGTGCCAGCATTCCAACCGGGTACAATGAGCAGTTCTTC.

This clone was observed a few times. The rearrangement uses TRBV7-2 and TRBJ2-3; TRBD1 matches 8 bases. J lost 2 bases, V lost 4 bases, and 8 bases had no gene match. The CDR3 is 16 amino acids. Per the germline V gene, CDR1 is SGHTA and CDR2 is FQGNSA. For the CDR3, the DNA is TGTGCCAGCAGCTCGGGGACAGGCCACTACACAGATACGCAGTATTTT. Residues: CASSSGTGHYTDTQYF.

The genes are TRBV18 and TRBJ1-1, with D possibly matching TRBD1 (5 bases). The germline V gene encodes CDR1 KGHSH and CDR2 LQKENI. The length of the CDR3 is 14 residues. The germline V and J ends were trimmed by 3 bases and 3 bases, with 11 bases remaining between them. DNA of the CDR3: TGTGCCAGCTCACCGGGAATGGGGGACACTGAAGCTTTCTTT. It codes for CASSPGMGDTEAFF.

CDR3 bases: TGTGCCAGTAGTATTAATTCACCGCGGGGCACCTTC. Amino acid sequence: CASSINSPRGTF. This chain uses TRBV19 with TRBJ1-2; unclear D gene. The CDR3 extends over 12 amino acids. From germline, CDR1 is LNHDA and CDR2 SQIVND (reference sequence). Trimming removed 3 bases at V and 13 bases at J, with 15 bases between.

This clone was seen more than once but under ten times. V gene TRBV30 combines with J gene TRBJ1-1; 7 bases line up with TRBD1. The CDR3 consists of 13 residues. The V and J ends lost 0 bases and 6 bases, in that order; junction bases with no gene match: 4. Germline CDR1 reads GTSNPN; CDR2 reads SVGIG (reference sequence). CDR3 DNA sequence: TGTGCCTGGAGTGTAGGGGGGACAGCTGAAGCTTTCTTT. It is translated as CAWSVGGTAEAFF.

V usage is TRBV11-2 and J usage is TRBJ2-5; D possibly corresponds to TRBD1 (6 bases). The CDR3 totals 14 residues. V gave up 5 bases and J gave up 6 bases, with 16 bases separating them. Per germline, CDR1 SGHAT and CDR2 FQNNGV. CDR3 amino acids: CASSTQGPGKTQYF. The CDR3 DNA is TGTGCCAGCAGCACACAGGGCCCTGGGAAGACCCAGTACTTC.

The CDR3 sequence is CASRSPTEAFF. CDR3 DNA: TGTGCCAGCCGGAGTCCCACTGAAGCTTTCTTT. J is TRBJ1-1 and V is TRBV6-5; unclear D gene. The CDR3 contains 11 residues. The V end was cut by 8 bases, the J end by 4 bases, with 8 bases between. Germline assignment: CDR1 MNHEY and CDR2 SVGAGI.

The rearrangement joins TRBV7-9 to TRBJ1-2; TRBD1 might be the D (5 bases). The CDR3 is made up of 14 amino acids. Trimming pared 1 base from V and 4 bases from J, leaving 10 bases between. Germline values: CDR1 SEHNR, CDR2 FQNEAQ (reference sequence). CDR3 DNA: TGTGCCAGCAGCTTAGAAGAAGGGGTCTATGGCTACACCTTC. It is translated as CASSLEEGVYGYTF.

This clone was detected a few times. The V call is TRBV2, the J call TRBJ2-3; D not certain. V was clipped by 1 base and J by 2 bases, with 10 bases between them. CDR1 is SNHLY, CDR2 FYNNEI, per germline. The CDR3 extends over 15 amino acids. The CDR3 sequence: CASSEGSLNTDTQYF. DNA for the CDR3: TGTGCCAGCAGTGAAGGCAGTCTCAACACAGATACGCAGTATTTT.

Concerning this clone itself: Other DNA variants within this sample encode the same CDR3. The chain couples TRBV2 to TRBJ2-7, with 9 bases that match TRBD1. The CDR3 contains 13 residues. J lost 3 bases, V lost 8 bases, and 5 bases had no gene match. From germline, CDR1 is SNHLY and CDR2 FYNNEI. The CDR3 reads CASSGTGNYEQYF. CDR3 in DNA: TGTGCCAGCTCCGGGACAGGGAACTACGAGCAGTACTTC. Complete variable domain (other parts from reference TRBV2 and TRBJ2-7): EPEVTQTPSHQVTQMGQEVILRCVPISNHLYFYWYRQILGQKVEFLVSFYNNEISEKSEIFDDQFSVERPDGSNFTLKIRSTKLEDSAMYFCASSGTGNYEQYFGPGTRLTVT.

This clone was picked up many times. V is TRBV6-6 and J is TRBJ1-1, with D hard to call. Germline-derived CDR1 and CDR2 are MNHNY and SVGAGI (reference sequence). V gave up 2 bases and J gave up 4 bases, with 17 bases separating them. The CDR3 runs 16 residues. CDR3 nucleotides: TGTGCCAGCAGTTACCCGAACCTATCTCCCGCCACTGAAGCTTTCTTT. Its protein product is CASSYPNLSPATEAFF.

This sequence joins TRBV4-2 and TRBJ2-2; D call uncertain. V lost 0 bases to trimming and J lost 7 bases, with 6 bases between them. Germline loops: CDR1 LGHNA, CDR2 YNFKEQ. This CDR3 comprises 13 residues. CDR3 amino acids: CASSQDYNGELFF. The CDR3 DNA is TGTGCCAGCAGCCAAGATTATAACGGGGAGCTGTTTTTT.

The gene calls are TRBV6-5 and TRBJ2-5; TRBD1 matches 10 bases. CDR1 is MNHEY and CDR2 is SVGAGI in the germline V gene. The V gene end was trimmed by 0 bases and the J gene end by 2 bases; junction bases not matched to a gene: 3. This CDR3 contains 16 residues. DNA of the CDR3: TGTGCCAGCAGTTACTCGGGGACAGGGGTGCAAGAGACCCAGTACTTC. Its translation is CASSYSGTGVQETQYF.

This clone was observed a handful of times. CDR3 sequence: CASTGHIFSYEQYF. CDR3 nucleotide sequence: TGTGCCAGCACCGGACATATTTTTTCCTACGAGCAGTACTTC. The genes are TRBV2 and TRBJ2-7; D might be TRBD1 (5 bases). Germline V lookup: CDR1 SNHLY, CDR2 FYNNEI. This CDR3 spans 14 amino acids. Trimming left V 7 bases short and J 1 base short, with 14 bases between.

This clone was picked up a small number of times. The genes are TRBV18 and TRBJ2-7, with TRBD1 as a possible D gene (6 bases). Trimming stripped 1 base from V and 6 bases from J, with 16 bases between. Germline V gene lookup returns CDR1 KGHSH and CDR2 LQKENI. The CDR3 consists of 15 residues. CDR3 residues: CASSPQGDIRPEQYF. The DNA for the CDR3 is TGTGCCAGCTCACCACAGGGGGACATAAGGCCCGAGCAGTACTTC. Full variable domain (outside the CDR3, taken from reference TRBV18 and TRBJ2-7): NAGVMQNPRHLVRRRGQEARLRCSPMKGHSHVYWYRQLPEEGLKFMVYLQKENIIDESGMPKERFSAEFPKEGPSILRIQQVVRGDSAAYFCASSPQGDIRPEQYFGPGTRLTVT.

The rearrangement joins TRBV5-4 to TRBJ2-5, with TRBD1 as a possible D gene (6 bases). With 2 bases removed from V and 1 base from J, the gap between germline ends came to 12 bases. Germline assignment: CDR1 SGHNT and CDR2 YYREEE (reference sequence). CDR3 length equals 15 residues. This CDR3 reads CASSLAQGSQETQYF. The CDR3 bases are TGTGCCAGCAGCTTAGCACAGGGTAGCCAAGAGACCCAGTACTTC.

At least ten counts were recorded for this clone. The chain uses TRBV18 and TRBJ1-1; D gene unclear. CDR3 length: 13 amino acids. Germline CDR1 KGHSH, CDR2 LQKENI. V lost 8 bases, J lost 1 base, and 11 bases lay in between. Here the CDR3 reads CASRASANTEAFF. CDR3 DNA sequence: TGTGCCAGCAGGGCTTCCGCGAACACTGAAGCTTTCTTT.

This clone was picked up a small number of times. The chain recombines TRBV5-1 with TRBJ1-4; TRBD1 matches 12 bases. This CDR3 region has 15 residues. Trimming removed 4 bases from V and 7 bases from J; junction bases left unmatched: 5. CDR1 is SGHRS and CDR2 is YFSETQ in the germline V gene. CDR3 nucleotides: TGCGCCAGCAGCCCCGGGACAGGGGGCTCTGAAAAACTGTTTTTT. Protein sequence: CASSPGTGGSEKLFF.

On this clone: Other DNA sequences of this sample code for an identical CDR3. The chain combines TRBV19 with TRBJ2-4, with D possibly called TRBD1 or TRBD2 (5 bases each). This CDR3 comprises 15 residues. In germline, CDR1 is LNHDA, CDR2 SQIVND (reference sequence). V lost 1 base to trimming and J lost 1 base, with 8 bases between them. Here the CDR3 reads CASSIGGKAKNIQYF. CDR3 nucleotide sequence: TGTGCCAGTAGTATAGGGGGGAAGGCCAAAAACATTCAGTACTTC.

This clone was detected ten times or more. The chain is built from TRBV2 and TRBJ1-5, with D perhaps matching TRBD1 (5 bases). Trimming removed 5 bases at V and 7 bases at J, with 15 bases between. The CDR3 runs 14 residues. CDR1 SNHLY and CDR2 FYNNEI come from the germline V gene. The CDR3 region is CASSFQGGSQPQHF. The CDR3 DNA follows: TGTGCCAGCAGTTTCCAGGGAGGGAGCCAGCCCCAGCATTTT.